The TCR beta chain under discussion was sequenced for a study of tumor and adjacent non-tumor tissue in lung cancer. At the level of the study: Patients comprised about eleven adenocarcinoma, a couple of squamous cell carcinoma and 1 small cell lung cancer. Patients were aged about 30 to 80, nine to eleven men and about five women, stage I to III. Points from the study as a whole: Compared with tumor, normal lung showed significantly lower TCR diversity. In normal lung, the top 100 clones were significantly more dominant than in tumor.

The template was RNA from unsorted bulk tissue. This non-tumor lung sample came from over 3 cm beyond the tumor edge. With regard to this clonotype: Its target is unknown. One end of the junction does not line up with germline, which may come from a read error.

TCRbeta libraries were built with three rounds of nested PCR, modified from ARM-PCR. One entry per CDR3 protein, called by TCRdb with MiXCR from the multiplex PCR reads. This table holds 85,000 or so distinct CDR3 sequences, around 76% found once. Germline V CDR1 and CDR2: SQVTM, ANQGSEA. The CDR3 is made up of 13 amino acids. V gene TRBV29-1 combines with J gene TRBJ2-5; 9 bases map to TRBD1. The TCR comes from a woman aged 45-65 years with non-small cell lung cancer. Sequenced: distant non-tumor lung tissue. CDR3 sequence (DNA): TGCAGCACTCGGGACAGGGTTTGGGAGACCCAATACTTC. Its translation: CSTRDRVWETQYF.